This T cell receptor beta chain was sequenced in a study of cytomegalovirus exposure and HLA in healthy donors. Study-level information: Most donors, 70% to 85% of some 400 genotyped, fell in the Caucasian-associated ancestry cluster.

Use of 60 Vbeta and 13 Jbeta primers characterized the PCR. The assay was immunoSEQ multiplex PCR, and TCRdb's table has in-frame clones only and misses some. This table holds about 140,000 clones, 82% found once. V was pared by 5 bases and J by 2 bases, with 5 bases of the junction left unmatched. Per the germline V gene, CDR1 is MNHEY and CDR2 is SMNVEV (reference sequence). The CDR3 length is 14 residues. The rearrangement links TRBV27 to TRBJ2-7; 8 bases map to TRBD1. The clonotype comes from a man aged 25 to 40 in good health and CMV-seropositive. The sequencing sample was made of PBMCs. CDR3 residues: CASSPTQGAYEQYF. In nucleotides, the CDR3 is TGTGCCAGCAGTCCGACACAGGGGGCCTACGAGCAGTACTTC.